This T cell receptor (beta chain) is from a study of blood T cell repertoires in COVID-19. In the study overall: There were acute and convalescent COVID-19 samples, and they came from the United States, Italy and Spain. PBMCs, B-cell-depleted T cells, or T cells provided the cDNA or gDNA that made up the material.

Original data processing: Researchers report that nucleated cell counts were estimated from reference gene primer amplification. Some clones are missing from TCRdb's copy, which holds only in-frame ones; the method was immunoSEQ multiplex PCR. V and J calls and clone size follow that table, whereas D and trimming were derived from the DNA. The sample yields 40,000 or so clones, 88% seen once. Trimming removed 5 bases from V and 5 bases from J, with 12 bases in between. The CDR3 spans 13 residues. The table lists this clone with a few counts. This chain uses TRBV12-3 or TRBV12-4 with TRBJ1-2, with no clear D. The sequencing input was peripheral blood. This clonotype was sampled from a human donor in a cohort sampled during active COVID-19. The CDR3 region is CASSLDTHYGYTF. DNA of the CDR3: TGTGCCAGCAGTCTCGACACCCATTATGGCTACACCTTC.